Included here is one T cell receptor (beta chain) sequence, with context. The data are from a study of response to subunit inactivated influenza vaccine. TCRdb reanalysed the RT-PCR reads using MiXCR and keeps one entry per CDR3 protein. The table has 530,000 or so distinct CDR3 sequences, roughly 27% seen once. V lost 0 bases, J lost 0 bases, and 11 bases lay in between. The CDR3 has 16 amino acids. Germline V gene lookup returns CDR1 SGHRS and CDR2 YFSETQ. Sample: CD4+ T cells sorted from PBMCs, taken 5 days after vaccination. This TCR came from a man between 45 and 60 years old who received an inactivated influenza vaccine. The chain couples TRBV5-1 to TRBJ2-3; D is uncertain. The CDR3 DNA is TGCGCCAGCAGCTTGGGTCAGCCCTCTAGCACAGATACGCAGTATTTT. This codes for CASSLGQPSSTDTQYF.